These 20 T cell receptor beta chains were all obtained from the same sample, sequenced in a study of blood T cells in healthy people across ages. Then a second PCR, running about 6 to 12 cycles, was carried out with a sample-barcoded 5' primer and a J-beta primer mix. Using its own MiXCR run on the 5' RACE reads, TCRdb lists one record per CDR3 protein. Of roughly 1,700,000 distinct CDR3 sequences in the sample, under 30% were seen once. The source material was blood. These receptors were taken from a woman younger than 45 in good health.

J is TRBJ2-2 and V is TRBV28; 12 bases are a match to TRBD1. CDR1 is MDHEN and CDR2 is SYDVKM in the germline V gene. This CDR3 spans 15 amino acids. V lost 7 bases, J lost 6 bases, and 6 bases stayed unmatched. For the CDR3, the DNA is TGTGCCAGCACCCGGGACAGGGGGCGCGCCGGGGAGCTGTTTTTT. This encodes CASTRDRGRAGELFF.

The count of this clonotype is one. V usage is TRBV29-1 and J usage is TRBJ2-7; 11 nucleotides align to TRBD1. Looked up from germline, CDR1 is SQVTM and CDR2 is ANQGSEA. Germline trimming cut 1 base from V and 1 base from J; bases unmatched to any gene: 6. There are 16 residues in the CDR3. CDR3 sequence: CSVEANRDRGSYEQYF. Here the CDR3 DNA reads TGCAGCGTTGAAGCCAACCGGGACAGGGGGTCCTACGAGCAGTACTTC.

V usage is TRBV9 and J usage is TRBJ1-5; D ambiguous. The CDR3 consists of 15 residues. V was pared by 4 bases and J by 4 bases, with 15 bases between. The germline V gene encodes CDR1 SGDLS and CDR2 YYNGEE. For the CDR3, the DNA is TGTGCCAGCAGCCCGACCGGCAGTGGGAATCAGCCCCAGCATTTT. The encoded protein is CASSPTGSGNQPQHF. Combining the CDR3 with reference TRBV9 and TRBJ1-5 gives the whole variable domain DSGVTQTPKHLITATGQRVTLRCSPRSGDLSVYWYQQSLDQGLQFLIQYYNGEERAKGNILERFSAQQFPDLHSELNLSSLELGDSALYFCASSPTGSGNQPQHFGDGTRLSIL.

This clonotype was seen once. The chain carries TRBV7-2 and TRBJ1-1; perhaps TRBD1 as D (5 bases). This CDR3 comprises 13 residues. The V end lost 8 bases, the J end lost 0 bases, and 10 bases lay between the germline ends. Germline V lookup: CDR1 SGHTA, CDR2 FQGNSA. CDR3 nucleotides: TGTGCCAGCCGCCCAGGGATGAACACTGAAGCTTTCTTT. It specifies CASRPGMNTEAFF. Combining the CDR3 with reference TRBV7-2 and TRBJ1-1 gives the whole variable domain GAGVSQSPSNKVTEKGKDVELRCDPISGHTALYWYRQSLGQGLEFLIYFQGNSAPDKSGLPSDRFSAERTGGSVSTLTIQRTQQEDSAVYLCASRPGMNTEAFFGQGTRLTVV.

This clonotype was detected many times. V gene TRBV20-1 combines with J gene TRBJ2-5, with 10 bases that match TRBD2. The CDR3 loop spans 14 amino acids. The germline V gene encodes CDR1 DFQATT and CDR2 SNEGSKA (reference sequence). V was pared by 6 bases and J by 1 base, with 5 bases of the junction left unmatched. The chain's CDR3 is CSAERGGLQETQYF. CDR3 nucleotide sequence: TGCAGTGCCGAGCGGGGGGGCCTCCAAGAGACCCAGTACTTC.

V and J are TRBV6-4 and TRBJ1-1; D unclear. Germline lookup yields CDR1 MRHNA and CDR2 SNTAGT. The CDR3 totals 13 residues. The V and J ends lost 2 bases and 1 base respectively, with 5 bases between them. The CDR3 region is CASSDPPNTEAFF. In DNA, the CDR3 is TGTGCCAGCAGTGACCCCCCGAACACTGAAGCTTTCTTT.

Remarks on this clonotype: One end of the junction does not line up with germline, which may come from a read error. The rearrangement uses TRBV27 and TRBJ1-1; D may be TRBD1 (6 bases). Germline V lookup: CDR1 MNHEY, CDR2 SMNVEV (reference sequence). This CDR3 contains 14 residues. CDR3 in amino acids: CASSLIGGAKEAFF. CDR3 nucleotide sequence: TGTGCCAGCAGTTTAATCGGGGGGGCAAAAGAAGCGTTCTTT.

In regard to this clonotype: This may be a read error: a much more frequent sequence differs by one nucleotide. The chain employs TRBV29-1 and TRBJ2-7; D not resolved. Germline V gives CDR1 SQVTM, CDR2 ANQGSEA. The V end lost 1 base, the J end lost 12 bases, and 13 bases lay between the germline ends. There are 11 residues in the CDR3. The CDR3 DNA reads TGCAGCGTTGAAGCCTCCGGTGGGCGGTACTTC. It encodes CSVEASGGRYF.

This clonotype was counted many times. The CDR3 is CASSWTGTQETQYF. The CDR3 DNA reads as TGTGCCAGCAGCTGGACAGGCACACAAGAGACCCAGTACTTC. The chain employs TRBV2 and TRBJ2-5; the match to TRBD1 covers 7 bases. In germline, CDR1 is SNHLY, CDR2 FYNNEI. The CDR3 totals 14 residues. Trimming took 6 bases from V and 2 from J; bases not matched to a gene: 6.

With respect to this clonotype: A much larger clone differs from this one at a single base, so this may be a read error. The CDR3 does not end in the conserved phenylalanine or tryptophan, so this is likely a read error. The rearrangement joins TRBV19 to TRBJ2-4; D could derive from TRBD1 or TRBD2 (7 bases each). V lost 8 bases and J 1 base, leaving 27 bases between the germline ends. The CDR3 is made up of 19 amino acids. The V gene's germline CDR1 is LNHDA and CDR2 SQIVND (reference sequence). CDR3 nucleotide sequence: TGTGCCAGTCACGAAGGGAGGGGGCGAGGTTCTGTGGCCAAAAACATTCAGTACTCC. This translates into CASHEGRGRGSVAKNIQYS.

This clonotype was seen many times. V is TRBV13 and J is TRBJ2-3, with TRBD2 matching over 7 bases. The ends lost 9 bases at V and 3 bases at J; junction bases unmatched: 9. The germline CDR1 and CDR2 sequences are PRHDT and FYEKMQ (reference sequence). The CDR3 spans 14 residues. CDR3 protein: CASSAGEETDTQYF. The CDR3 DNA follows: TGTGCCAGTAGCGCGGGAGAGGAAACAGATACGCAGTATTTT.

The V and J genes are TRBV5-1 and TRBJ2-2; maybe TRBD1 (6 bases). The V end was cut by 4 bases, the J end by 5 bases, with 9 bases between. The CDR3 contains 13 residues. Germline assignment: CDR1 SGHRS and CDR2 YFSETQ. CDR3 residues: CASSPGETGELFF. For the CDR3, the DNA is TGCGCCAGCAGCCCAGGGGAAACCGGGGAGCTGTTTTTT.

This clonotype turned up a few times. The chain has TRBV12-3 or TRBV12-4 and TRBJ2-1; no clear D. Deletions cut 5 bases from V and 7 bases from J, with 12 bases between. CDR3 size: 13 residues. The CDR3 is CASSPIPSNEQFF. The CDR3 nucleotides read TGTGCCAGCAGTCCGATACCTTCGAATGAGCAGTTCTTC.

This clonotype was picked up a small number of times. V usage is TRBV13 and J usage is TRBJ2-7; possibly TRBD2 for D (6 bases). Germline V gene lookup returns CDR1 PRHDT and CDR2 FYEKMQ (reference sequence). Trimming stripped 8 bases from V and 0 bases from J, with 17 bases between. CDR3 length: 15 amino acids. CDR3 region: CASGHRRGISYEQYF. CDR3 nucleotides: TGTGCCAGCGGCCACCGGCGGGGTATCTCCTACGAGCAGTACTTC. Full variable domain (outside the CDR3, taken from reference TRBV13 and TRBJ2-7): AAGVIQSPRHLIKEKRETATLKCYPIPRHDTVYWYQQGPGQDPQFLISFYEKMQSDKGSIPDRFSAQQFSDYHSELNMSSLELGDSALYFCASGHRRGISYEQYFGPGTRLTVT.

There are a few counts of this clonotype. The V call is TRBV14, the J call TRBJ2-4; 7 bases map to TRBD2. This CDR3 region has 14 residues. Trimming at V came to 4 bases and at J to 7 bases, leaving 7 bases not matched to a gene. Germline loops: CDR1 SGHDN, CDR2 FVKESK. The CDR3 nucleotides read TGTGCCAGCAGCCCAGGACTAGGAGGGAACATTCAGTACTTC. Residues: CASSPGLGGNIQYF.

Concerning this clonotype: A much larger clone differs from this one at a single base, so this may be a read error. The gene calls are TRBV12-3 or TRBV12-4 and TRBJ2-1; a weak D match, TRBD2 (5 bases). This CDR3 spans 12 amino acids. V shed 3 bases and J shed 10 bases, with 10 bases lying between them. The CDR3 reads CASSLRVHEQFF. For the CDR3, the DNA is TGTGCCAGCAGTTTGAGGGTCCACGAGCAGTTCTTC.

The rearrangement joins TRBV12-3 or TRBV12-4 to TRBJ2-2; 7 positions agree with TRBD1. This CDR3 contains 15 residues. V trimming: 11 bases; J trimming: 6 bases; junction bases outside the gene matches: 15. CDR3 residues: CASIPGQQESGELFF. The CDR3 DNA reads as TGTGCCTCAATTCCGGGACAGCAAGAGTCCGGGGAGCTGTTTTTT.

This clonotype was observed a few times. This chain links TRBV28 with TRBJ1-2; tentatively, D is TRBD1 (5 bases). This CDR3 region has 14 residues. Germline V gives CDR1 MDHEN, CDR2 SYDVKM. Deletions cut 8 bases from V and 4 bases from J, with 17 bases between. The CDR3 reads CASWTGRRLYGYTF. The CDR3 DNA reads TGTGCCAGCTGGACGGGGCGGCGGCTCTATGGCTACACCTTC.

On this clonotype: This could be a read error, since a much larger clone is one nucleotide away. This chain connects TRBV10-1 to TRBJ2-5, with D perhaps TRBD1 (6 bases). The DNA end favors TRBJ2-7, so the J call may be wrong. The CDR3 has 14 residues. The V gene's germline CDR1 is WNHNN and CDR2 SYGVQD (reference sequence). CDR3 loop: CASRFNRAPYEQYF. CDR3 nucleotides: TGCGCCAGCAGGTTTAACAGGGCCCCCTACGAGCAGTACTTC.

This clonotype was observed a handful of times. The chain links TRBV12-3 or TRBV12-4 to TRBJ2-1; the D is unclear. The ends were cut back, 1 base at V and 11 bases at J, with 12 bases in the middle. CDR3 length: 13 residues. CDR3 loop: CASSLDRKEKQFF. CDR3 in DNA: TGTGCCAGCAGTTTAGACAGAAAGGAGAAGCAGTTCTTC.